The clone carrying this TCR beta chain was counted once. The antigen is undetermined. This record belongs to a study of OX40 agonist ivuxolimab in advanced cancers. Study summary: One patient with hepatocellular carcinoma and two with cutaneous melanoma, three in all, had partial responses.

Study results and limitations: Expansion of clones was among the lowest in partial responders at 0.1-3.0 mg/kg.

The CDR3 covers 14 residues. Per the germline V gene, CDR1 is MGHRA and CDR2 is YSYEKL. Trimming removed 4 bases at V and 2 bases at J, with 11 bases between. Some clones are missing from TCRdb's copy, which holds only in-frame ones; the method was immunoSEQ multiplex PCR. The sample lists fewer than 30,000 clones, roughly 79% occurring once. The sequences come from CD4+ or CD8+ T cells sorted from blood, collected in a trial of the OX40 agonist ivuxolimab. The origin of this receptor is an adult with an advanced solid tumor such as melanoma, head and neck, liver or kidney cancer. V is TRBV4-1 and J is TRBJ1-1; D unclear. The CDR3 region has the DNA TGCGCCAGCAGCCCAGGAGTGGCAAACACTGAAGCTTTCTTT. It encodes CASSPGVANTEAFF.